The following is a T cell receptor beta chain sequence with its context. Its antigen remains unidentified. V lost 4 bases, J lost 1 base, and 13 bases stayed unmatched. CDR3 length: 18 residues. Germline V gene sequence: CDR1 SGDLS, CDR2 YYNGEE. The data originate from a study of siplizumab effects on memory and regulatory T cells. Study-wide points: Greater diversity than memory cells seemed evident in naive T cells, which also appeared to be major alloresponse contributors. Unstimulated subsets contained matches for only a minor fraction of alloreactive clones. Siplizumab produced a significant reduction in alloreactive sequences that were traceable to unstimulated CD4+ memory cells.

TCRdb keeps only in-frame clones here, not all; method: immunoSEQ multiplex PCR. This table has around 110,000 clones, 90% to 95% appearing once. Material: non-Treg CD4+ T cells sorted from blood. The source of this sequence is a human donor in good health. The chain joins TRBV9 to TRBJ2-2, with TRBD1 matching 7 bases. CDR3 amino acids: CASSPHRPGQKNTGELFF. CDR3 DNA: TGTGCCAGCAGCCCTCATAGGCCGGGACAGAAGAACACCGGGGAGCTGTTTTTT.